This T cell receptor (beta chain) was found in a study of T cell changes during pregnancy in multiple sclerosis. The data were produced by immunoSEQ multiplex PCR, yet TCRdb's version contains in-frame clones alone and is incomplete. The sample records 90,000 to 100,000 clones, 94% being singletons. Germline CDR1 SGDLS, CDR2 YYNGEE. The CDR3 length is 14 residues. Trimming removed 3 bases from V and 6 bases from J, with 13 bases in between. The source is a female donor with multiple sclerosis, enrolled in a pregnancy study. The chain recombines TRBV9 with TRBJ2-1, with D maybe TRBD2 (6 bases). The material sequenced was peripheral blood, taken in the third trimester of pregnancy. CDR3 bases: TGTGCCAGCAGCGCCATTGTTAGCGGCAATGAGCAGTTCTTC. This codes for CASSAIVSGNEQFF.